The sequence of this T cell receptor beta chain was determined in a study of blood T cell repertoires in COVID-19. The CDR3 is made up of 15 amino acids. V was trimmed by 2 bases and J by 7 bases, leaving 12 bases between them. Germline V gene data show CDR1 as LGHDT and CDR2 as YNNKEL (reference sequence). Clones were read by immunoSEQ multiplex PCR, and TCRdb kept only the in-frame ones, dropping some. The table includes roughly 200,000 clones, roughly nine tenths detected once. The chain recombines TRBV3-1 (or the pseudogene TRBV3-2) with TRBJ1-6; tentative D call: TRBD1 (6 bases). The clonotype comes from a woman in her forties or fifties in a cohort exposed to, infected with or recovered from COVID-19 (not recorded which). The sequencing sample was made of PBMCs or T cells enriched from blood (not recorded which). In DNA form, the CDR3 reads TGTGCCAGCAGCCAAACGGACAGTCGGAATTCACCCCTCCACTTT. It is translated as CASSQTDSRNSPLHF.